These T cell receptor delta chains were read from a single sample in a study of Vδ1+ human thymocytes. TCRdb fed the multiplex PCR reads into CATT to redo clone calling. The sample includes about 75,000 delta-chain clones, around 35% seen only once; the top ten take roughly 0.25%. Sequencing was carried out using Vdelta1+ gamma-delta thymocytes from the thymus. These receptors were obtained from a boy younger than two who had congenital heart surgery. Both conserved end residues are part of each CDR3. Each record gives: D gene, clone size, J gene, V gene, CDR3 DNA, CDR3 protein. D genes are given only for firm matches. Clone size appears in some rows only: once, few, many, or a class for an expanded clone.

TRDD3 | few | TRDJ1 | TRDV1 | TGTGCTCTTGGGGAGCTTCTACGGTCTGGGGGTACCGATAAACTCATCTTT | CALGELLRSGGTDKLIF
. | few | TRDJ1 | TRDV1 | TGTGCTCTTGGGGAACGACCAGGCACATACCGTACTGGGCTCGTTGCGCCGTACACCGATAAACTCATCTTT | CALGERPGTYRTGLVAPYTDKLIF
. | few | TRDJ1 | TRDV1 | TGTGCTCTTGGGGAGAAGTGTTACTCGGGCGCCGATAAACTCATCTTT | CALGEKCYSGADKLIF
TRDD3 | . | TRDJ1 | TRDV1 | TGTGCTCTTGGGGAACTTCTGTGGGATACGCCCGATAAACTCATCTTT | CALGELLWDTPDKLIF
TRDD3 | few | TRDJ1 | TRDV1 | TGTGCTCTTGGGGAACTCTCTCTACTGGGGTACACCGATAAACTCATCTTT | CALGELSLLGYTDKLIF
TRDD3 | few | TRDJ1 | TRDV1 | TGTGCTCTTGGGGAACTGTTCCGGGGGGATCCCGATAAACTCATCTTT | CALGELFRGDPDKLIF
. | . | TRDJ1 | TRDV2 | TGTGCCTGTGACACCGGACGGGATGGGTACACCGATAAACTCATCTTT | CACDTGRDGYTDKLIF
TRDD3 | . | TRDJ1 | TRDV1 | TGTGCTCTTGGGGAACGGACTCGGGGGGGATATACCGATAAACTCATCTTT | CALGERTRGGYTDKLIF
. | . | TRDJ1 | TRDV1 | TGTGCTCTTGGGGGGTCAGCCGATAAACTCATCTTT | CALGGSADKLIF
. | . | TRDJ1 | TRDV1 | TGTGCTCTTGGGGAACTACGAAGCAGCCCAAGACACGAATGTACGGCGAATGGTTTTCTACTCAAACTCATCTTT | CALGELRSSPRHECTANGFLLKLIF
. | . | TRDJ1 | TRDV1 | TGTGCTCTTGGGGTTAAAGACCCCCTACTTCGGTCCTTACTACCCTACAGGGGAGGGGAACTCATCTTT | CALGVKDPLLRSLLPYRGGELIF
TRDD2 | . | TRDJ1 | TRDV1 | TGTGCTCTTGGGCCTCCCTTCCTACATTCCCCGGGGGGGGACACCGATAAACTCATCTTT | CALGPPFLHSPGGDTDKLIF
. | once | TRDJ1 | TRDV1 | TGTGCTCTTGGGGTCGTCTACCGCCAGGGTGCCGATAAACTCATCTTT | CALGVVYRQGADKLIF
. | . | TRDJ1 | TRDV1 | TGTGCTCTTGGGGAACTTCCCGCATGGTCTGGGGTTAATAAACTCATCTTT | CALGELPAWSGVNKLIF
TRDD3 | once | TRDJ1 | TRDV1 | TGTGCTCTTGGGGAACTATCCCCTTCCTACGGACGTACTGGGGGATACCCCCGCCTGTACACCGATAAACTCATCTTT | CALGELSPSYGRTGGYPRLYTDKLIF
TRDD3 | . | TRDJ1 | TRDV2 | TGTGCCACCAGTACTGGGGGACCCTCCTACACCGATAAACTCATCTTT | CATSTGGPSYTDKLIF
TRDD3 | few | TRDJ1 | TRDV1 | TGTGCTCTTGGGGAACTTGGAGTATCGTGGGGATACGCGAAGGGGCAGTACACCGATAAACTCATCTTT | CALGELGVSWGYAKGQYTDKLIF
. | few | TRDJ1 | TRDV1 | TGTGCTCTTGGGGAACTAGGACGCCGGGTCTTTTCGTACACCGATAAACTCATCTTC | CALGELGRRVFSYTDKLIF
TRDD3 | few | TRDJ1 | TRDV1 | TGTGCTCTTGGCTCCGGAGTAGGGGGATTCGTTATCTACACCGATAAACTCATCTTT | CALGSGVGGFVIYTDKLIF
TRDD3 | . | TRDJ1 | TRDV1 | TGTGCTCGTGGGGTTTATAAAGGGGGATCGTACACCGATAAACTCATCTTT | CARGVYKGGSYTDKLIF
TRDD3 | . | TRDJ1 | TRDV1 | TGTGCTCTTGGGGATCATCAGGGGACGTACTGGGGCGATAAACTCATCTTT | CALGDHQGTYWGDKLIF
TRDD3 | . | TRDJ1 | TRDV2 | TGTGCCTGTGACACGATATCGCAGGCTGCGTTGTTGGGGGATCGGAAGTACACCGATAAACTCATCTTT | CACDTISQAALLGDRKYTDKLIF
. | once | TRDJ1 | TRDV1 | TGTGCTCTTGGGGATCTCCCCGACGTAAACGCCTACCTGTACACCGATAACCTCATCTTT | CALGDLPDVNAYLYTDNLIF
TRDD3 | . | TRDJ1 | TRDV1 | TGTGCTCTTGGGGATTCGCGGCCTTCCCCCACTGGGGGATACAACCCCACCGATAAACTCATCTTT | CALGDSRPSPTGGYNPTDKLIF
. | once | TRDJ1 | TRDV1 | TGTGCTCTTGGGGAACTAGCTACTTTCGTTTCTACGTTAAGACTGGGTTACACCGATAAACTCATCTTT | CALGELATFVSTLRLGYTDKLIF
. | . | TRDJ1 | TRDV1 | TGTGCTCTTGGGGACCGTACTGGTGGTCCCCGGACCGATAAACTCATCTTT | CALGDRTGGPRTDKLIF
TRDD3 | . | TRDJ1 | TRDV1 | TGTGCTCTTGGGCCCCCTTGGAGGTACTGGGGGACAAACACCGATAAACTCATCTTT | CALGPPWRYWGTNTDKLIF
TRDD3 | many | TRDJ1 | TRDV1 | TGTGCTCTTGGGAGTTTATGCAACTGGGGGATTGTCACCGATAAACTCATCTTT | CALGSLCNWGIVTDKLIF
TRDD3 | . | TRDJ1 | TRDV1 | TGTGCTCTTGGGACTTCCGTCCGTGGGGGATACGTCGATAAACTCATCTTT | CALGTSVRGGYVDKLIF
. | . | TRDJ1 | TRDV1 | TGTGCTCTTGGGACCCTTCCCGCTACGTTGAGGCGTCTGGGGGCTTCAACAACTTACACCGATAAACTCATCTTT | CALGTLPATLRRLGASTTYTDKLIF
. | . | TRDJ1 | TRDV1 | TGTGCTCTTGGGGAACTTAGAGCCTCCCGGGGGGCCAAGTACACCGATAAACTCATCTTT | CALGELRASRGAKYTDKLIF
. | few | TRDJ1 | TRDV1 | TGTGCTCTTGGCCACCCACGGGGCAGAGGGGCATATGTTAAACTCATCTTT | CALGHPRGRGAYVKLIF
TRDD3 | . | TRDJ1 | TRDV1 | TGTGCTCTTGGGGAACTCCCCGACTACGGTCGGGCGAGGGATACGCCCGATAAACTCATCTTT | CALGELPDYGRARDTPDKLIF
. | few | TRDJ1 | TRDV1 | TGTGCTCTTGGGGACGGGGATCGCACCGATAAACTCATCTTT | CALGDGDRTDKLIF
. | many | TRDJ1 | TRDV2 | TGTGCCTGTGACCAACTCTACTGGACTACGTACACCGATAAACTCATCTTT | CACDQLYWTTYTDKLIF
. | few | TRDJ1 | TRDV1 | TGTGCTCTTGGGGACCTAACTCTCCTACGGGTAGTCGGTTACACCGATAAACTCATCTTT | CALGDLTLLRVVGYTDKLIF
. | few | TRDJ1 | TRDV1 | TGTGCTCTTGGGGATCTATCCTGGGGCGCCGATAAACTCATCTTT | CALGDLSWGADKLIF
TRDD3 | . | TRDJ1 | TRDV1 | TGTGCTCTTGGGGAATGGCGTTTTAGGGATACGCAAAGAAGGACCGATAAACTCATCTTT | CALGEWRFRDTQRRTDKLIF
TRDD3 | few | TRDJ1 | TRDV1 | TGTGCTCTTGGGCTGAGATCCTGGCTGGGGGGGACCGATAAACTCATCTTT | CALGLRSWLGGTDKLIF
. | . | TRDJ1 | TRDV1 | TGTGCTCTTGGGGAAATCTCCGATAAACTCATCTTT | CALGEISDKLIF
. | . | TRDJ1 | TRDV1 | TGTGCTCTTGGGGAACGAGGAGGAGGAGTACGTGGCCCGGGGGGACCGTACACCGATAAACTCATCTTT | CALGERGGGVRGPGGPYTDKLIF
TRDD3 | few | TRDJ1 | TRDV1 | TGTGCTCTTGGGGAACTAACCTTCCTTGACCACTTACTGGGGGATACGCGGGGCACCGATAAACTCATCTTT | CALGELTFLDHLLGDTRGTDKLIF
TRDD3 | . | TRDJ1 | TRDV1 | TGTGCTCTTGGGGGAACCAGTCCTTCTCTACTGGGGGATACTAACACCGATAAACTCATCTTT | CALGGTSPSLLGDTNTDKLIF
TRDD3 | . | TRDJ1 | TRDV1 | TGTGCTCTTGGGGAAATTCCCCCTTGGCAGGGGGATACCAGGGGTGCCGATAAACTCATCTTT | CALGEIPPWQGDTRGADKLIF